This note documents a single T cell receptor (beta chain) sequence. This sample is drawn from a study of blood T cell repertoires in COVID-19. About the study: From T cells, B-cell-depleted T cells, or PBMCs came the material, which was cDNA or gDNA.

Produced via immunoSEQ multiplex PCR; TCRdb's table is partial and in-frame only. This table has about 100,000 clones, just over 90% appearing once. The CDR3 is 13 residues long. In germline, CDR1 is SGHTA, CDR2 FQGTGA. Trimming at V came to 5 bases and at J to 7 bases, leaving 4 bases not matched to a gene. V gene TRBV7-3 combines with J gene TRBJ2-7; 11 bases are a match to TRBD1. Source material: peripheral blood. The receptor's source is a woman aged 30 to 39 with acute or convalescent COVID-19. DNA for the CDR3: TGTGCCAGCAGCCCTGGGACAGGGGGGGAGCAGTACTTC. Its protein product is CASSPGTGGEQYF.